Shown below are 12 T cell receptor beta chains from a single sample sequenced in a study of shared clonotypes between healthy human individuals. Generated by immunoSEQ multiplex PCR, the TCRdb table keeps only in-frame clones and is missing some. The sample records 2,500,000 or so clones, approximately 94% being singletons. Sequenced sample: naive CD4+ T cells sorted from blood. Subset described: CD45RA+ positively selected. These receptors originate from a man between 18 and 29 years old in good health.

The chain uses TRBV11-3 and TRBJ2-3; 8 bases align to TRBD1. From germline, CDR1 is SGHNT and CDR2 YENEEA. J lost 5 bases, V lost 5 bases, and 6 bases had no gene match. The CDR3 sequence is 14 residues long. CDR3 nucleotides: TGTGCCAGCAGCCCCGGACAGGGAGAAGATACGCAGTATTTT. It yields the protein CASSPGQGEDTQYF.

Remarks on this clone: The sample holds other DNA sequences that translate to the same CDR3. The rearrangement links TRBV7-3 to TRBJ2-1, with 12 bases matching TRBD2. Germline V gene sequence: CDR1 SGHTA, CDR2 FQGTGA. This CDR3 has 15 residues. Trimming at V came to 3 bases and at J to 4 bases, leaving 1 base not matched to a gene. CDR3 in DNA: TGTGCCAGCAGCTTGACTAGCGGGGGTTACAATGAGCAGTTCTTC. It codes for CASSLTSGGYNEQFF. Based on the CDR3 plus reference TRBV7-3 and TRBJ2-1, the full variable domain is GAGVSQTPSNKVTEKGKYVELRCDPISGHTALYWYRQSLGQGPEFLIYFQGTGAADDSGLPNDRFFAVRPEGSVSTLKIQRTERGDSAVYLCASSLTSGGYNEQFFGPGTRLTVL.

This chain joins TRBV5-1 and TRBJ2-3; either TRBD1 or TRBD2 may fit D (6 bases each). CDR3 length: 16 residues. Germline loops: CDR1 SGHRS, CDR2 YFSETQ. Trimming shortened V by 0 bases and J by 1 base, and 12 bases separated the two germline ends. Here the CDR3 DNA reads TGCGCCAGCAGCTTGGAGGGGGGATGGGGCACAGATACGCAGTATTTT. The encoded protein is CASSLEGGWGTDTQYF. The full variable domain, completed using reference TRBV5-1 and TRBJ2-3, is KAGVTQTPRYLIKTRGQQVTLSCSPISGHRSVSWYQQTPGQGLQFLFEYFSETQRNKGNFPGRFSGRQFSNSRSEMNVSTLELGDSALYLCASSLEGGWGTDTQYFGPGTRLTVL.

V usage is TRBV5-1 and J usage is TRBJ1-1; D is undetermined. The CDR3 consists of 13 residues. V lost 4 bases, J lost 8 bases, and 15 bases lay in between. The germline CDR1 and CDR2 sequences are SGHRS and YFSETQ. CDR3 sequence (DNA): TGCGCCAGCAGCCCCATCAATTCGGGGGAAGCTTTCTTT. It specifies CASSPINSGEAFF.

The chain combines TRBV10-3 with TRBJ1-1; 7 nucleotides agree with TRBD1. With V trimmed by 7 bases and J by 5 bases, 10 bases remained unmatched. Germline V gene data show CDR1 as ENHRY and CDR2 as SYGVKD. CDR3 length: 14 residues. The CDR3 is CAITPGGGLTEAFF. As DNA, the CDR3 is TGTGCCATCACCCCTGGAGGGGGCTTGACTGAAGCTTTCTTT.

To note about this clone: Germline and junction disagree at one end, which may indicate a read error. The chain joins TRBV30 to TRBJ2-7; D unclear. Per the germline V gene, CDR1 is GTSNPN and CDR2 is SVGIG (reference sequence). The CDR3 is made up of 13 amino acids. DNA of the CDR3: TGTGCCTGGAGTGTTGGAATGCAGGAGCCCAAACACTTC. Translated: CAWSVGMQEPKHF.

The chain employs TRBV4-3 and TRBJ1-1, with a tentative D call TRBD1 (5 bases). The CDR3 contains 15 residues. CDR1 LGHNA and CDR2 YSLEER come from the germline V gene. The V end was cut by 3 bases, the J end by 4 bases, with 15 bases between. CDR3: CASSQDHRYSTEAFF. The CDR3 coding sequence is TGCGCCAGCAGCCAGGACCACAGGTATAGCACTGAAGCTTTCTTT.

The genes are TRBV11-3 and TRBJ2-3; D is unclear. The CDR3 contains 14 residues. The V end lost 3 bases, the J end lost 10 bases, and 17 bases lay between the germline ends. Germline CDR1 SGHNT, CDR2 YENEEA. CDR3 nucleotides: TGTGCCAGCAGCTTTGGGGTCCCGCCCTTAGCGCAGTATTTT. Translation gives CASSFGVPPLAQYF.

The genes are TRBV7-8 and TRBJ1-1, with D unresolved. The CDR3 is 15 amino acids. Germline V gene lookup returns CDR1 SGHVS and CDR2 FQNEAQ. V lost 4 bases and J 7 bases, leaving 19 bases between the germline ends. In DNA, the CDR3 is TGTGCCAGCAGCTCAGCCGGCCCGTTTTCTAGTGAAGCTTTCTTT. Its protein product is CASSSAGPFSSEAFF. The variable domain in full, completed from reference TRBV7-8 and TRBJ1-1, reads GAGVSQSPRYKVAKRGQDVALRCDPISGHVSLFWYQQALGQGPEFLTYFQNEAQLDKSGLPSDRFFAERPEGSVSTLKIQRTQQEDSAVYLCASSSAGPFSSEAFFGQGTRLTVV.

CDR3 sequence: CASSSQGTGRAATNEKLFF. Here the CDR3 DNA reads TGTGCCAGCAGCTCGCAAGGGACAGGGAGGGCCGCAACTAATGAAAAACTGTTTTTT. The chain joins TRBV7-9 to TRBJ1-4, with TRBD1 matching 9 bases. Germline-derived CDR1 and CDR2 are SEHNR and FQNEAQ (reference sequence). The CDR3 covers 19 residues. The ends lost 4 bases at V and 0 bases at J; junction bases unmatched: 12.

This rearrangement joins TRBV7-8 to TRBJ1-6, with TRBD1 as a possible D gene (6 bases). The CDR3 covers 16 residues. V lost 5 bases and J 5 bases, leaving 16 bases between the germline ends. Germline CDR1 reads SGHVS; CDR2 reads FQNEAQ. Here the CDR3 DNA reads TGTGCCAGCAGCAGTAGAGCGAGGACAGATAATTCACCCCTCCACTTT. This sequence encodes CASSSRARTDNSPLHF.

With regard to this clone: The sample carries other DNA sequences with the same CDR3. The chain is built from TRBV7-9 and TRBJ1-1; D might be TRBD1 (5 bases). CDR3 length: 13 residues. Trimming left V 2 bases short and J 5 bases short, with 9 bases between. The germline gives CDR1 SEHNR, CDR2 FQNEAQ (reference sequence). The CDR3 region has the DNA TGTGCCAGCAGCTTATACGGGGGAACTGAAGCTTTCTTT. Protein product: CASSLYGGTEAFF.